The sequence of this T cell receptor (beta chain) was determined in a study of T cell repertoires in cytomegalovirus infection. Overall study context: The public TCR beta signatures pointed to both CMV infection and matching HLA type.

This clonotype was recorded a few times. Its target is unknown. Trimming removed 4 bases at V and 7 bases at J, with 19 bases between. Germline lookup yields CDR1 SEHNR and CDR2 FQNEAQ (reference sequence). The CDR3 has 15 residues. One entry per CDR3 protein results from TCRdb running MiXCR on the reads. This repertoire shows around 69,000 distinct CDR3 sequences, approximately 22% found once; its top ten account for 55% to 75%. This chain uses TRBV7-9 with TRBJ1-2; D may be TRBD1 (5 bases). The sample was CD8+ T cells from cultured PBMCs, taken from culture after CMV antigen stimulation. The origin of this receptor is a human donor in good health (CMV status not recorded). Some clones in this sample may be carry-over from other donors' samples. The CDR3 is CASSSPRVRDSGYTF. CDR3 sequence (DNA): TGTGCCAGCAGCTCACCCAGGGTAAGGGACTCTGGCTACACCTTC.